The 27 T cell receptor beta chains below all came from one sample that was sequenced in a study of blood T cell repertoires in COVID-19. Assay used: immunoSEQ multiplex PCR; TCRdb lists only in-frame clones, some missing. The data contain about 200,000 clones, around 86% of them singletons. Sequencing was carried out using peripheral blood. These receptors were taken from a man aged 55 to 70 with acute or convalescent COVID-19.

The V gene is TRBV6-4, the J gene TRBJ2-3; 8 bases agree with TRBD2. In germline, CDR1 is MRHNA, CDR2 SNTAGT. Unmatched junction bases numbered 6, after V lost 3 bases and J lost 1 base. CDR3 length equals 16 residues. This CDR3 reads CASSESSGTGTDTQYF. CDR3 DNA sequence: TGTGCCAGCAGTGAAAGTAGCGGGACTGGCACAGATACGCAGTATTTT.

J is TRBJ2-2 and V is TRBV7-9, with 12 bases that match TRBD1. There are 17 residues in the CDR3. Germline CDR1 is SEHNR and CDR2 is FQNEAQ (reference sequence). V trimming: 2 bases; J trimming: 4 bases; junction bases outside the gene matches: 5. CDR3 in DNA: TGTGCCAGCAGCTTAAGGGACAGGGGGCTTGCCACCGGGGAGCTGTTTTTT. This sequence encodes CASSLRDRGLATGELFF.

The chain carries TRBV19 and TRBJ1-5; D gene unclear. CDR1 and CDR2 from the germline V gene are LNHDA and SQIVND (reference sequence). V dropped 5 bases and J dropped 3 bases, with 14 bases sitting between them. The CDR3 is 15 amino acids. The CDR3 is CASSDGRGYNQPQHF. The CDR3 DNA reads TGTGCCAGTAGTGACGGTCGGGGTTACAATCAGCCCCAGCATTTT.

The chain carries TRBV7-9 and TRBJ2-1; TRBD1 matches 7 bases. The CDR3 loop spans 15 amino acids. Germline CDR1 reads SEHNR; CDR2 reads FQNEAQ (reference sequence). V trimming: 2 bases; J trimming: 8 bases; junction bases outside the gene matches: 9. Here the CDR3 reads CASSLYEGARDEQFF. The CDR3, as DNA: TGTGCCAGCAGCTTATACGAGGGGGCGCGGGATGAGCAGTTCTTC.

The chain uses TRBV5-5 and TRBJ2-5; 10 bases are a match to TRBD2. The CDR3 covers 15 residues. CDR1 is SGHKS, CDR2 YYEKEE, per germline (reference sequence). V was clipped by 4 bases and J by 4 bases; unmatched bases: 7. CDR3 sequence (DNA): TGTGCCAGCAGCCCTCCGGCTAGCGGGGGAGAGACCCAGTACTTC. Translated: CASSPPASGGETQYF.

The V call is TRBV28, the J call TRBJ1-5; 7 nucleotides match TRBD1. Looked up from germline, CDR1 is MDHEN and CDR2 is SYDVKM. The CDR3 has 18 amino acids. Unmatched junction bases numbered 14, after V lost 6 bases and J lost 0 bases. The CDR3 sequence: CASSPGAGGTSSNQPQHF. The CDR3 DNA reads as TGTGCCAGCAGCCCGGGGGCAGGGGGGACCTCTAGCAATCAGCCCCAGCATTTT.

The chain combines TRBV11-2 with TRBJ2-3, with 12 bases that match TRBD2. Germline V CDR1 and CDR2: SGHAT, FQNNGV. V shed 0 bases and J 3 bases; nucleotides not matched to a gene: 7. The CDR3 covers 18 residues. For the CDR3, the DNA is TGTGCCAGCAGCTTAGATAGGGCTAGCGGGGGGGAGACAGATACGCAGTATTTT. This gives the protein CASSLDRASGGETDTQYF.

CDR3 DNA: TGTGCCAGCAGCTTAGGGGGGAGGACAGATACGCAGTATTTT. Its translation is CASSLGGRTDTQYF. This chain links TRBV7-3 with TRBJ2-3; tentative D call: TRBD2 (6 bases). V was clipped by 2 bases and J by 3 bases, with 9 bases between them. Germline values: CDR1 SGHTA, CDR2 FQGTGA. The CDR3 extends over 14 amino acids.

The V and J genes are TRBV27 and TRBJ2-1; the D is unclear. In germline, CDR1 is MNHEY, CDR2 SMNVEV (reference sequence). Trimming stripped 6 bases from V and 4 bases from J, with 10 bases between. The CDR3 spans 13 residues. The CDR3 DNA reads as TGTGCCAGCAGCGCGGCAGTGTACAATGAGCAGTTCTTC. It translates to CASSAAVYNEQFF.

The rearrangement joins TRBV7-3 to TRBJ2-1, with TRBD2 matching 10 bases. The CDR3 extends over 15 amino acids. Germline V gene data show CDR1 as SGHTA and CDR2 as FQGTGA. Trimming at V came to 1 base and at J to 5 bases, leaving 2 bases not matched to a gene. The CDR3 DNA follows: TGTGCCAGCAGCTTAATAGCGGGGGGCAACAATGAGCAGTTCTTC. Translating gives CASSLIAGGNNEQFF. The full variable domain, rest sourced from reference TRBV7-3 and TRBJ2-1, is GAGVSQTPSNKVTEKGKYVELRCDPISGHTALYWYRQSLGQGPEFLIYFQGTGAADDSGLPNDRFFAVRPEGSVSTLKIQRTERGDSAVYLCASSLIAGGNNEQFFGPGTRLTVL.

The V gene is TRBV7-3, the J gene TRBJ2-3; the D gene is possibly TRBD1 (6 bases). The CDR3 runs 14 residues. Trimming stripped 5 bases from V and 7 bases from J, with 16 bases between. In germline, CDR1 is SGHTA, CDR2 FQGTGA. The CDR3, as DNA: TGTGCCAGCAGCCCCTTATCTGGGACAAATACGCAGTATTTT. Translated: CASSPLSGTNTQYF.

The chain is built from TRBV6-5 and TRBJ2-2; no firm D call. The CDR3 is made up of 11 amino acids. Germline V gene sequence: CDR1 MNHEY, CDR2 SVGAGI. V was pared by 9 bases and J by 5 bases, with 7 bases between. The CDR3: CASELTGELFF. The CDR3 bases are TGTGCCAGTGAACTAACCGGGGAGCTGTTTTTT.

This clone turned up a few times. This chain connects TRBV9 to TRBJ2-3, with TRBD1 matching 8 bases. The V gene's germline CDR1 is SGDLS and CDR2 YYNGEE. Unmatched junction bases numbered 7, after V lost 4 bases and J lost 6 bases. There are 14 residues in the CDR3. The CDR3 region is CASSMAQGEDTQYF. Written as DNA, the CDR3 is TGTGCCAGCAGCATGGCACAGGGGGAGGATACGCAGTATTTT.

The chain employs TRBV4-3 and TRBJ1-6, with 8 bases matching TRBD1. Losses at the gene ends were 0 bases for V and 7 bases for J; bases not matched to a gene: 11. The germline V gene has CDR1 LGHNA and CDR2 YSLEER. The CDR3 contains 18 residues. The chain's CDR3 is CASSQDVGVGQGNSPLHF. CDR3 DNA sequence: TGCGCCAGCAGCCAAGATGTTGGGGTAGGACAGGGAAATTCACCCCTCCACTTT.

This clone was picked up a small number of times. This chain joins TRBV29-1 and TRBJ2-7; possibly TRBD1 for D (5 bases). Germline values: CDR1 SQVTM, CDR2 ANQGSEA. With 7 bases removed from V and 2 bases from J, the gap between germline ends came to 18 bases. This CDR3 has 14 amino acids. The CDR3 DNA reads TGCAGCGCCCTGGGATCATGGGGCCCCTACGAGCAGTACTTC. Translated: CSALGSWGPYEQYF.

This clone was recorded only once. J is TRBJ2-7 and V is TRBV28; tentative D call: TRBD2 (6 bases). CDR1 MDHEN and CDR2 SYDVKM come from the germline V gene. This CDR3 has 17 residues. V was shortened by 2 bases and J by 6 bases, with 23 bases between the two germline ends. CDR3: CASSLQSPGLRLLEQYF. For the CDR3, the DNA is TGTGCCAGCAGTTTACAATCGCCGGGACTGAGGCTTCTCGAGCAGTACTTC.

The rearrangement joins TRBV4-3 to TRBJ2-7; D is possibly TRBD2 (5 bases). Germline values: CDR1 LGHNA, CDR2 YSLEER. The CDR3 has 17 residues. Trimming pared 0 bases from V and 1 base from J, leaving 16 bases between. In DNA, the CDR3 is TGCGCCAGCAGCCAAGATCTCGCGGGTTGGGAATCCTACGAGCAGTACTTC. Translation: CASSQDLAGWESYEQYF.

V is TRBV30 and J is TRBJ1-1, with TRBD1 identical over 7 bases. The CDR3 is 13 amino acids. Germline V lookup: CDR1 GTSNPN, CDR2 SVGIG (reference sequence). With V trimmed by 3 bases and J by 4 bases, 5 bases remained unmatched. Here the CDR3 reads CAWSTGVGTEAFF. The CDR3 region has the DNA TGTGCCTGGAGCACAGGGGTAGGCACTGAAGCTTTCTTT.

This clone occurred a few times. The chain employs TRBV6-4 and TRBJ2-5, with a weak D call TRBD2 (7 bases). Germline V CDR1 and CDR2: MRHNA, SNTAGT. The length of the CDR3 is 15 residues. V was cut by 8 bases and J by 1 base, with 17 bases left in between. For the CDR3, the DNA is TGTGCCAGCTCTACCGCGGCGGGGGCCCAAGAGACCCAGTACTTC. This gives the protein CASSTAAGAQETQYF.

The chain employs TRBV18 and TRBJ2-5; 12 nucleotides align to TRBD1. Per the germline V gene, CDR1 is KGHSH and CDR2 is LQKENI. The ends lost 4 bases at V and 3 bases at J; junction bases unmatched: 3. The CDR3 has 15 amino acids. CDR3 loop: CASSQGTGGKETQYF. CDR3 coding DNA: TGTGCCAGCTCACAAGGGACAGGGGGCAAAGAGACCCAGTACTTC.

The J gene is TRBJ2-7, the V gene TRBV7-3; 10 bases fit TRBD1. V dropped 5 bases and J dropped 3; count of bases not matched to a gene: 7. The CDR3 extends over 15 amino acids. CDR1 and CDR2 (germline): SGHTA, FQGTGA. CDR3 in DNA: TGTGCCAGCAGCACCGGGACAGGGGAGTTCTACGAGCAGTACTTC. It translates to CASSTGTGEFYEQYF.

J is TRBJ1-2 and V is TRBV5-1; possible D gene TRBD1, 6 bases. V lost 6 bases to trimming and J lost 4 bases, with 16 bases between them. Germline CDR1 SGHRS, CDR2 YFSETQ. The CDR3 is made up of 14 amino acids. The CDR3: CASTPGQTGYGYTF. Written as DNA, the CDR3 is TGCGCCAGCACTCCTGGACAGACAGGCTATGGCTACACCTTC.

This chain uses TRBV5-5 with TRBJ2-7, with a weak D call TRBD2 (6 bases). CDR3 length: 13 residues. The V gene's germline CDR1 is SGHKS and CDR2 YYEKEE (reference sequence). The ends were cut back, 4 bases at V and 6 bases at J, with 14 bases in the middle. CDR3 DNA sequence: TGTGCCAGCAGCCCTGCGGAGGGCCCCGAGCAGTACTTC. Translated: CASSPAEGPEQYF.

The table lists this clone with a count of one. The chain has TRBV6-5 and TRBJ1-2; a possible D gene is TRBD1 (6 bases). This CDR3 comprises 15 residues. V lost 5 bases and J 4 bases, leaving 17 bases between the germline ends. The germline V gene has CDR1 MNHEY and CDR2 SVGAGI. The CDR3 protein is CASSPQSGVAYGYTF. The DNA for the CDR3 is TGTGCCAGCAGTCCCCAATCAGGGGTGGCCTATGGCTACACCTTC.

V usage is TRBV28 and J usage is TRBJ1-2; 10 nucleotides agree with TRBD1. V shed 5 bases and J 8 bases; nucleotides not matched to a gene: 8. Looked up from germline, CDR1 is MDHEN and CDR2 is SYDVKM. This CDR3 has 14 residues. The CDR3: CASSPPGTGEGYTF. In DNA form, the CDR3 reads TGTGCCAGCAGTCCACCGGGGACAGGGGAGGGCTACACCTTC.

This sequence joins TRBV7-3 and TRBJ2-1; no clear D gene. In germline, CDR1 is SGHTA, CDR2 FQGTGA. This CDR3 comprises 13 residues. V lost 3 bases, J lost 6 bases, and 9 bases lay in between. Here the CDR3 DNA reads TGTGCCAGCAGCTTTAACACCGTCAATGAGCAGTTCTTC. Its translation is CASSFNTVNEQFF.

This chain connects TRBV18 to TRBJ2-5, with 7 bases aligning to TRBD1. CDR1 is KGHSH and CDR2 is LQKENI in the germline V gene. The J segment lost 3 bases and the V segment lost 3 bases, leaving 1 base of the junction unmatched. The CDR3 runs 13 residues. CDR3 nucleotide sequence: TGTGCCAGCTCACCCGGACAGGAAGAGACCCAGTACTTC. This encodes CASSPGQEETQYF.